This entry lists 20 T cell receptor beta chains sequenced from one sample in a study of T cell therapy after organ transplantation. Their recognized antigens are unknown. Therapy product cells were restimulated with a CMV peptide pool for more than three hours, then IFN-gamma-secreting cells were captured. Assay used: immunoSEQ multiplex PCR; TCRdb lists only in-frame clones, some missing. The sample includes 94 clones. What was sequenced was cultured CD8+ T cells. These receptors were obtained from a human patient who had received a solid organ transplant and had CMV disease. Some of these T cells may belong to the graft donor.

The chain has TRBV27 and TRBJ1-2, with D perhaps TRBD1 (6 bases). CDR1 and CDR2 (germline): MNHEY, SMNVEV (reference sequence). The V end was cut by 3 bases, the J end by 8 bases, with 7 bases between. The length of the CDR3 is 11 residues. The CDR3 loop is CASSLGAGYTF. CDR3 nucleotide sequence: TGTGCCAGCAGTTTGGGGGCCGGCTACACCTTC.

The table lists this clone with a few counts. This rearrangement joins TRBV6-6 to TRBJ2-5, with a tentative D call TRBD1 (6 bases). CDR1 MNHNY and CDR2 SVGAGI come from the germline V gene (reference sequence). This CDR3 has 14 residues. V gave up 6 bases and J gave up 3 bases, with 14 bases separating them. The CDR3 region has the DNA TGTGCCAGCAGCCTACAGGGTGGGAAAGAGACCCAGTACTTC. Translated, it gives CASSLQGGKETQYF.

The genes are TRBV2 and TRBJ1-1; D is possibly TRBD1 (5 bases). This CDR3 comprises 15 residues. The V end lost 2 bases, the J end lost 4 bases, and 14 bases lay between the germline ends. Germline-derived CDR1 and CDR2 are SNHLY and FYNNEI. CDR3 DNA: TGTGCCAGCAGTGAATTGGGGGATTTGGGCACTGAAGCTTTCTTT. Translation gives CASSELGDLGTEAFF.

This clone was counted only a few times. V gene TRBV6-5 combines with J gene TRBJ1-4; D not certain. The CDR3 is 11 amino acids. The V gene lost 5 bases and the J gene lost 10 bases, with 8 bases spanning the gap. Per germline, CDR1 MNHEY and CDR2 SVGAGI. CDR3 loop: CASSQTGKLFF. CDR3 in DNA: TGTGCCAGCAGTCAAACTGGAAAACTGTTTTTT.

V gene TRBV6-5 combines with J gene TRBJ2-3; D is ambiguous. The CDR3 is 13 residues long. V dropped 8 bases and J dropped 4 bases, with 13 bases sitting between them. CDR1 is MNHEY, CDR2 SVGAGI, per germline. Written as DNA, the CDR3 is TGTGCCAGCGAAGGGCGGTTATCAGATACGCAGTATTTT. Amino acid sequence: CASEGRLSDTQYF.

In its sample, this clone was seen a few times. This rearrangement joins TRBV6-6 to TRBJ2-7; 7 bases are shared with TRBD2. Per the germline V gene, CDR1 is MNHNY and CDR2 is SVGAGI (reference sequence). The V gene end was trimmed by 7 bases and the J gene end by 2 bases; junction bases not matched to a gene: 14. The CDR3 loop spans 16 amino acids. The CDR3 region has the DNA TGTGCCAGCATGGCGGGAGACCCGCGGATAGCCTACGAGCAGTACTTC. Translation gives CASMAGDPRIAYEQYF.

This clone was seen only once. This chain uses TRBV5-8 with TRBJ2-5; D is tentatively TRBD1 or TRBD2 (5 bases each). The CDR3 length is 14 residues. V lost 0 bases and J lost 0, with 6 bases in between. Germline V gives CDR1 SGHTS, CDR2 YDEGEE. CDR3 DNA: TGTGCCAGCAGCTTGGTGGGGGACCAAGAGACCCAGTACTTC. This gives the protein CASSLVGDQETQYF.

CDR3 residues: CASSTFAEAFF. CDR3 nucleotides: TGTGCCAGCAGTACCTTCGCTGAAGCTTTCTTT. The chain uses TRBV6-5 and TRBJ1-1; D is unresolved. This CDR3 is built from 11 residues. In germline, CDR1 is MNHEY, CDR2 SVGAGI. Trimming took 5 bases from V and 6 from J, leaving 7 bases between them.

This clone occurred a few times. For the CDR3, the DNA is TGTGCCAGCAGTGAATTCGGGGCCGACGCAAGGACTGAAGCTTTCTTT. This translates into CASSEFGADARTEAFF. The rearrangement joins TRBV2 to TRBJ1-1, with a weak D call TRBD1 (5 bases). The germline gives CDR1 SNHLY, CDR2 FYNNEI. This CDR3 has 16 residues. The V and J ends lost 2 bases and 5 bases respectively, with 18 bases between them.

This clone was seen only a few times. This chain uses TRBV10-2 with TRBJ2-7; D gene uncertain. The CDR3 loop spans 12 amino acids. Germline V gene sequence: CDR1 WSHSY, CDR2 SAAADI. Deletions cut 4 bases from V and 6 bases from J, with 10 bases between. The CDR3, as DNA: TGCGCCAGCAGTGGGGGTCTCGCCGAGCAGTACTTC. Translating gives CASSGGLAEQYF.

The chain carries TRBV2 and TRBJ2-6; D is unresolved. The CDR3 sequence is 15 residues long. Germline-derived CDR1 and CDR2 are SNHLY and FYNNEI. Trimming shortened V by 2 bases and J by 4 bases, and 9 bases separated the two germline ends. CDR3 coding DNA: TGTGCCAGCAGTGAAAGGGTTGTAGGGGCCAACGTCCTGACTTTC. This codes for CASSERVVGANVLTF.

In the case of this clone: Other DNA variants within this sample encode the same CDR3. The chain uses TRBV11-2 and TRBJ1-5, with a weak D call TRBD1 (5 bases). Germline V lookup: CDR1 SGHAT, CDR2 FQNNGV. Trimming removed 4 bases at V and 10 bases at J, with 17 bases between. The length of the CDR3 is 14 residues. CDR3 in DNA: TGTGCCAGCAGCTACCCGGGACCGCGACAACCCCAGCATTTT. It is translated as CASSYPGPRQPQHF. The variable domain in full, with the rest retrieved from reference TRBV11-2 and TRBJ1-5, is EAGVAQSPRYKIIEKRQSVAFWCNPISGHATLYWYQQILGQGPKLLIQFQNNGVVDDSQLPKDRFSAERLKGVDSTLKIQPAKLEDSAVYLCASSYPGPRQPQHFGDGTRLSIL.

This rearrangement joins TRBV6-8 to TRBJ1-4; D ambiguous. With 5 bases removed from V and 10 bases from J, the gap between germline ends came to 8 bases. CDR3 length: 11 residues. Germline CDR1 reads MNHGY; CDR2 reads SAAAGT. Here the CDR3 DNA reads TGTGCCAGCAGTCAAACTGGAAAACTGTTTTTT. It codes for CASSQTGKLFF.

V is TRBV4-3 and J is TRBJ2-7, with 7 bases identical to TRBD2. Germline V gene lookup returns CDR1 LGHNA and CDR2 YSLEER. The V gene end was trimmed by 3 bases and the J gene end by 0 bases; junction bases not matched to a gene: 5. This CDR3 is built from 15 residues. DNA for the CDR3: TGCGCCAGCAGCCAGCTAGCGGACTACTCCTACGAGCAGTACTTC. Protein product: CASSQLADYSYEQYF.

This clone appeared a single time. V gene TRBV7-9 combines with J gene TRBJ1-3, with D possibly matching TRBD1 (6 bases). Trimming removed 5 bases at V and 11 bases at J, with 22 bases between. From germline, CDR1 is SEHNR and CDR2 FQNEAQ (reference sequence). The CDR3 runs to 15 residues. CDR3 amino acids: CASSPVVGHTNAIYF. CDR3 nucleotides: TGTGCCAGCAGCCCCGTCGTGGGACATACTAACGCCATATATTTT.

A note on this clone: This likely stems from a read error, as it lies one base from a far larger clone. V usage is TRBV4-2 and J usage is TRBJ1-3; D is possibly TRBD1 (5 bases). CDR3 length: 16 residues. The germline CDR1 and CDR2 sequences are LGHNA and YNFKEQ. V was pared by 6 bases and J by 0 bases, with 15 bases between. The CDR3 loop reads CASSPGGADSGNTIYF. In DNA, the CDR3 is TGTGCCAGCAGTCCCGGCGGGGCGGACTCTGGAAACACCATATATTTT.

The chain recombines TRBV4-1 with TRBJ2-6; no clear D gene. This CDR3 has 15 amino acids. V was pared by 2 bases and J by 5 bases, with 10 bases between. Germline V lookup: CDR1 MGHRA, CDR2 YSYEKL. Written as DNA, the CDR3 is TGCGCCAGCAGCCAACCACAAAGTCGGGCCAACGTCCTGACTTTC. Its translation: CASSQPQSRANVLTF.

This clone was counted a few times. The rearrangement joins TRBV4-3 to TRBJ2-7; D may correspond to TRBD1 or TRBD2 (5 bases each). The CDR3 is 15 residues long. Trimming removed 1 base at V and 0 bases at J, with 10 bases between. Germline CDR1 LGHNA, CDR2 YSLEER. Here the CDR3 reads CASSQVGDGSYEQYF. CDR3 DNA sequence: TGCGCCAGCAGCCAAGTGGGGGACGGCTCCTACGAGCAGTACTTC.

This clone is hyperexpanded by share. The chain carries TRBV4-3 and TRBJ1-4; the D gene is possibly TRBD1 (5 bases). The CDR3 contains 14 residues. With 4 bases removed from V and 8 bases from J, the gap between germline ends came to 14 bases. Germline V CDR1 and CDR2: LGHNA, YSLEER. CDR3 bases: TGCGCCAGCAGCCCCGAGGAGGGGCACGAAAAACTGTTTTTT. As protein: CASSPEEGHEKLFF.

This chain links TRBV9 with TRBJ2-1, with TRBD2 identical over 8 bases. J lost 8 bases, V lost 0 bases, and 10 bases had no gene match. CDR1 and CDR2 (germline): SGDLS, YYNGEE. The CDR3 sequence is 16 residues long. CDR3 amino acids: CASSVGAGEPRDEQFF. CDR3 coding DNA: TGTGCCAGCAGCGTAGGAGCGGGAGAGCCCAGGGATGAGCAGTTCTTC.